Sequencing of this T cell receptor beta chain was carried out in a study of blood T cells in healthy people across ages. PCR was performed a second time for roughly 7 to 12 cycles using a sample-barcoded 5' primer and a J-beta primer mix. TCRdb re-derived calls from the 5' RACE reads in MiXCR, one entry per CDR3 protein. The repertoire includes about 1,800,000 distinct CDR3 sequences, about 28% of them detected once, and about 7.7% sits in the top ten. For this clonotype: Its target is not known. Germline is not matched at one junction end, which may reflect a read error.

The CDR3 is made up of 15 amino acids. CDR1 and CDR2 (germline): MNHEY, SVGAGI. Study-level findings and limits: Naive and antigen-experienced cells were not separated, limiting conclusive comparison. Per-million-T-cell TCR beta diversity fell roughly linearly with age. Comparison with aged donors showed that long-lived donors had more naive CD4+ cells and higher diversity.

There were at least 5.5 micrograms of total RNA extracted from every sample. The V gene is TRBV6-5, the J gene TRBJ2-1; D not certain. Judging by the DNA end, TRBJ2-7 fits better; the J call may be wrong. This sequence was found in a woman in her 30s in good health. The sample comprised blood. The CDR3 nucleotides are TGTGCCGGCAGTTTAGACTGGAGCTCCTACAATGAGCAGTACTTC. Encoded protein: CAGSLDWSSYNEQYF.